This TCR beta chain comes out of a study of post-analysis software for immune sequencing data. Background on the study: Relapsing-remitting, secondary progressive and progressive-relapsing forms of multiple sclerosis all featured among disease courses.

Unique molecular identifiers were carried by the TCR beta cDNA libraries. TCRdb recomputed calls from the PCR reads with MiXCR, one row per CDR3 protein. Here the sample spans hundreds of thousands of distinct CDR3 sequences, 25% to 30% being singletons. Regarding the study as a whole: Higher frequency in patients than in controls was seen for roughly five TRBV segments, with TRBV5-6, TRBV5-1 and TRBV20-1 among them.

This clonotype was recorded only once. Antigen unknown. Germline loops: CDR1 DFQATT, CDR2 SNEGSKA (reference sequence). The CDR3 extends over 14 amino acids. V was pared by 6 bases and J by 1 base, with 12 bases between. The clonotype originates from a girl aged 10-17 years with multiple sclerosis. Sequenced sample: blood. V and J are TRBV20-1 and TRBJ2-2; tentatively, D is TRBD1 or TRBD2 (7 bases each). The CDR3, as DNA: TGCAGTGCAACCAGGGGGGGGAACACCGGGGAGCTGTTTTTT. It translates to CSATRGGNTGELFF.